The present entry profiles one T cell receptor beta chain with its context. Its specificity is not known. The data are from a study of vaccination effects on CD4 cells after COVID-19. Findings of the study overall: After vaccination, at late timepoints, clones induced by infection and by vaccine contracted markedly.

This table comes from immunoSEQ multiplex PCR, and its TCRdb copy is limited to in-frame clones, with some not included. The sample lists just under 60,000 clones; roughly three quarters were seen once. This CDR3 region has 18 residues. Germline V lookup: CDR1 SGHTA, CDR2 FQGNSA. The V segment lost 5 bases and the J segment 5 bases; nucleotides outside the gene matches: 16. Using viral peptide pools, the ViraFEST assay grew out antigen-specific CD4+ T cells prior to sequencing. The authors isolated CD4+ T cells after ten to eleven days of culture. Everyone in the study got two shots of either the BNT162b2 or mRNA-1273 vaccine.

The sequence derives from a human donor who received a COVID-19 vaccine. Specimen: CD4+ T cells from PBMCs cultured with HCoV-OC43 spike peptides, collected after COVID-19 vaccination. Stated subset: HCoV-OC43 spike overlapping peptide pool stimulation. The chain is built from TRBV7-2 and TRBJ2-1; 9 bases align to TRBD2. The CDR3, as DNA: TGTGCCAGCAGCACAGTCATCGGGGCGGGGGGGTTCCACAATGAGCAGTTCTTC. Its translation: CASSTVIGAGGFHNEQFF.